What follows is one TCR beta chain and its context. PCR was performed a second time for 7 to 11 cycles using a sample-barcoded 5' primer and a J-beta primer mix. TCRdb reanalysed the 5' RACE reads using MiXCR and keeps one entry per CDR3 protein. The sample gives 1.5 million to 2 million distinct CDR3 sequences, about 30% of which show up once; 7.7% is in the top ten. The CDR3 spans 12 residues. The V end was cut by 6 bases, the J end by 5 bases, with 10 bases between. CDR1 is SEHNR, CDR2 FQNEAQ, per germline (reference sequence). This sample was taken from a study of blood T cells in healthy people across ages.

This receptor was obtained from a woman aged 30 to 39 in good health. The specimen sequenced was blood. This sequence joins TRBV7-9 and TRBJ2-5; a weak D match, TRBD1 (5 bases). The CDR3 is CASRRGFETQYF. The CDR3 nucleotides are TGTGCCAGCAGAAGGGGTTTCGAGACCCAGTACTTC.